This TCR beta chain is drawn from a study of Ad26.COV2.S vaccination and SARS-CoV-2 variants. Trimming took 4 bases from V and 0 from J, leaving 6 bases between them. CDR1 and CDR2 from the germline V gene are GTSNPN and SVGIG (reference sequence). This CDR3 comprises 12 residues. Sample treatment: around 19 received Ad26.COV2.S at low or high dose, single or two shots; 5 received placebo; per-sample allocation not given. Repertoires come from day 63 after the first vaccine or placebo injection. Repertoires were generated with immunoSEQ multiplex PCR, while TCRdb's copy carries only in-frame clones and drops some. Here the sample spans hundreds of thousands of clones, roughly 90% being singletons.

V gene TRBV30 combines with J gene TRBJ1-2; D unclear. This receptor was obtained from a person between 18 and 65 years old who received the Ad26.COV2.S COVID-19 vaccine or a placebo. Sequencing used peripheral blood, obtained in a trial of Ad26.COV2.S vaccine versus placebo. CDR3 DNA: TGTGCCTGGACAGCCCCTAACTATGGCTACACCTTC. It encodes CAWTAPNYGYTF.